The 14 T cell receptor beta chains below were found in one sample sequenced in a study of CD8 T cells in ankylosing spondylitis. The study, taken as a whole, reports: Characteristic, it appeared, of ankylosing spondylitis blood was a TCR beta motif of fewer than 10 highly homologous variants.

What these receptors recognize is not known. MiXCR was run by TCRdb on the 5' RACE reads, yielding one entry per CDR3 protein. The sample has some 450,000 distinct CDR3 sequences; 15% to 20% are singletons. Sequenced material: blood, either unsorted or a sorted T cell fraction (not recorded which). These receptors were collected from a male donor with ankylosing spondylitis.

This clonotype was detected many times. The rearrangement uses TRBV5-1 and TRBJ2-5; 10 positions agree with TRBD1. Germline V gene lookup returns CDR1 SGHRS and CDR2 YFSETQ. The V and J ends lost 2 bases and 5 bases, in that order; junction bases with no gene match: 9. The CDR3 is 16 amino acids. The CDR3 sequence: CASSLNPTGGMETQYF. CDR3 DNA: TGCGCCAGCAGCTTAAACCCGACAGGGGGCATGGAGACCCAGTACTTC. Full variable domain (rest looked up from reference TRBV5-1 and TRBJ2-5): KAGVTQTPRYLIKTRGQQVTLSCSPISGHRSVSWYQQTPGQGLQFLFEYFSETQRNKGNFPGRFSGRQFSNSRSEMNVSTLELGDSALYLCASSLNPTGGMETQYFGPGTRLLVL.

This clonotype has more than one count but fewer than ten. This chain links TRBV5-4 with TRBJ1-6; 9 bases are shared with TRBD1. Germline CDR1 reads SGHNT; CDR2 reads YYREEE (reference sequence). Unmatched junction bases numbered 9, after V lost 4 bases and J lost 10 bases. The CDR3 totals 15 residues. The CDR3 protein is CASSVEATGGSPLHF. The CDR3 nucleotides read TGTGCCAGCAGCGTGGAGGCGACAGGGGGATCACCCCTCCACTTT.

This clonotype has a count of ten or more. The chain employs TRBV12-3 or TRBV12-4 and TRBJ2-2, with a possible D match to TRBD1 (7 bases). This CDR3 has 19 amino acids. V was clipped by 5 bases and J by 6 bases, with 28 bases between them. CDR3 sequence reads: CASSPNRGIETGQPGELFF. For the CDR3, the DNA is TGTGCCAGCAGTCCTAATCGGGGGATAGAGACAGGGCAGCCCGGGGAGCTGTTTTTT.

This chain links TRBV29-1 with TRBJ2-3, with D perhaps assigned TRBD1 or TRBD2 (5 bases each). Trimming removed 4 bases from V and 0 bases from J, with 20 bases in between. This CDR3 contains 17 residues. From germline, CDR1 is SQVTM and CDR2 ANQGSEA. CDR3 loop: CSVGGTQDTSSTDTQYF. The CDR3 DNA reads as TGCAGCGTTGGGGGGACCCAGGACACGTCTAGCACAGATACGCAGTATTTT.

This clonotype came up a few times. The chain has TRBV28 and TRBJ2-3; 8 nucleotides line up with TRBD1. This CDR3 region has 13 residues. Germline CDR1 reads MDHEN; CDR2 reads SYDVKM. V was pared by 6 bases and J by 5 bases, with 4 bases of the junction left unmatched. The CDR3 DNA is TGTGCCAGCAGGGAGACAGGGGTAGATACGCAGTATTTT. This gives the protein CASRETGVDTQYF.

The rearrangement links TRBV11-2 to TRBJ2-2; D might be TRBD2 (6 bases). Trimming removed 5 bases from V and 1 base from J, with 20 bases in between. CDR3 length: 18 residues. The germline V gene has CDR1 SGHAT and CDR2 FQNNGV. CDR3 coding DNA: TGTGCCAGCAGCCCCGCCTCGGGAGCCCCACAGAACACCGGGGAGCTGTTTTTT. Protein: CASSPASGAPQNTGELFF.

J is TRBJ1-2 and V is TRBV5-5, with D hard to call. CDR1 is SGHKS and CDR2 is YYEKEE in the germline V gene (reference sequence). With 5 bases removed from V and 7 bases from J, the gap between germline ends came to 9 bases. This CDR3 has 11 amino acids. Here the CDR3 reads CASSQDLGYTF. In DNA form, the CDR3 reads TGTGCCAGCAGTCAGGACCTTGGCTACACCTTC.

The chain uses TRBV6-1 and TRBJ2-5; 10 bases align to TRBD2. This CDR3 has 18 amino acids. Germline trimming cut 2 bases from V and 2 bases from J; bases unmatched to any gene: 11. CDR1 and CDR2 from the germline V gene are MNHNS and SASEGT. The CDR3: CASSEFNLGLAAQETQYF. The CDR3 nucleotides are TGTGCCAGCAGTGAATTTAACCTTGGACTAGCGGCACAAGAGACCCAGTACTTC.

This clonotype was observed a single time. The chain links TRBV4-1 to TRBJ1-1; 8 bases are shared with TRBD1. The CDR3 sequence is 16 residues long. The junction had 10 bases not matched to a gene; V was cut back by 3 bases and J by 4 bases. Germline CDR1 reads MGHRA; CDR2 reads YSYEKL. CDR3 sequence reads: CASSQAPQGAITEAFF. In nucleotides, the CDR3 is TGCGCCAGCAGCCAGGCCCCCCAGGGGGCGATCACTGAAGCTTTCTTT.

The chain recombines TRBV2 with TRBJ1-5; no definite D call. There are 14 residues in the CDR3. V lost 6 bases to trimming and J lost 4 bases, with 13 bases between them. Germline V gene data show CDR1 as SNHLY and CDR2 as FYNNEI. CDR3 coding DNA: TGTGCCAGCAGGAAGGACGGACCAAATCAGCCCCAGCATTTT. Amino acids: CASRKDGPNQPQHF.

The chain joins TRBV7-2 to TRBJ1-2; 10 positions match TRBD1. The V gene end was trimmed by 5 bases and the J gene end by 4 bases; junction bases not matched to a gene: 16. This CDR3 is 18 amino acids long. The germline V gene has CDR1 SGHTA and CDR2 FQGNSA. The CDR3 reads CASSSARTGGYRVYGYTF. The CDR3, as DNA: TGTGCCAGCAGCAGCGCCCGGACAGGGGGGTATAGGGTCTATGGCTACACCTTC.

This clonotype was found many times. In DNA, the CDR3 is TGTGCCAGCAGGGGACAGGGAACCGGCGGGAATCAGCCCCAGCATTTT. This encodes CASRGQGTGGNQPQHF. V and J are TRBV6-1 and TRBJ1-5, with 9 bases identical to TRBD1. V shed 6 bases and J 4 bases; nucleotides not matched to a gene: 10. The germline CDR1 and CDR2 sequences are MNHNS and SASEGT. CDR3 length equals 16 residues.

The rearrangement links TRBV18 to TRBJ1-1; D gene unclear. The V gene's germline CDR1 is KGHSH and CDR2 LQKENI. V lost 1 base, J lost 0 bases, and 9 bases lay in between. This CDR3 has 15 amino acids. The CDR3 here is CASSPLDTLNTEAFF. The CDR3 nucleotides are TGTGCCAGCTCACCACTAGACACCTTGAACACTGAAGCTTTCTTT. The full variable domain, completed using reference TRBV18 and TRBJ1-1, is NAGVMQNPRHLVRRRGQEARLRCSPMKGHSHVYWYRQLPEEGLKFMVYLQKENIIDESGMPKERFSAEFPKEGPSILRIQQVVRGDSAAYFCASSPLDTLNTEAFFGQGTRLTVV.

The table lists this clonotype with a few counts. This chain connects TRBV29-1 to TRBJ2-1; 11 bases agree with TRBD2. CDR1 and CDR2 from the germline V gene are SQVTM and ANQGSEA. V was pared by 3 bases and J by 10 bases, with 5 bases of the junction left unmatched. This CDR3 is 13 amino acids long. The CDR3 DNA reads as TGCAGCGTTGAGGTCGTAGCGGGGGGGGAGCAGTTCTTC. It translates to CSVEVVAGGEQFF.